The 21 T cell receptor beta chains listed next were all sequenced from one sample in a study of blood T cell repertoires in COVID-19. Sequencing was performed with immunoSEQ multiplex PCR; in TCRdb, only in-frame clones are kept and a portion is missing. The sample has about 190,000 clones, less than 85% seen once. The sequencing sample was made of PBMCs or T cells enriched from blood (not recorded which). These receptors were obtained from a woman in her sixties or seventies with acute COVID-19.

The V and J genes are TRBV7-2 and TRBJ2-2; 7 bases line up with TRBD2. J lost 4 bases, V lost 2 bases, and 16 bases had no gene match. There are 19 residues in the CDR3. Germline CDR1 and CDR2: SGHTA and FQGNSA. DNA for the CDR3: TGTGCCAGCAGCTTAACCTTGTCGGGGGGATGGGTCTTCACCGGGGAGCTGTTTTTT. It specifies CASSLTLSGGWVFTGELFF. Complete variable domain (other parts from reference TRBV7-2 and TRBJ2-2): GAGVSQSPSNKVTEKGKDVELRCDPISGHTALYWYRQSLGQGLEFLIYFQGNSAPDKSGLPSDRFSAERTGGSVSTLTIQRTQQEDSAVYLCASSLTLSGGWVFTGELFFGEGSRLTVL.

The gene calls are TRBV28 and TRBJ2-1, with 8 bases identical to TRBD2. There are 14 residues in the CDR3. The germline V gene has CDR1 MDHEN and CDR2 SYDVKM. Losses at the gene ends were 5 bases for V and 9 bases for J; bases not matched to a gene: 9. CDR3 region: CASSPGLGGSEQFF. Here the CDR3 DNA reads TGTGCCAGCAGTCCGGGACTAGGAGGGAGTGAGCAGTTCTTC.

The rearrangement joins TRBV28 to TRBJ1-6; TRBD1 matches 7 bases. The CDR3 has 12 amino acids. CDR1 is MDHEN, CDR2 SYDVKM, per germline. J was trimmed by 13 bases and V by 4 bases; bases with no gene match: 4. The CDR3 DNA sequence: TGTGCCAGCAGTTCTACAGGGGCCCCCCTCCACTTT. Amino acids: CASSSTGAPLHF. Full variable domain (remainder filled in from reference TRBV28 and TRBJ1-6): DVKVTQSSRYLVKRTGEKVFLECVQDMDHENMFWYRQDPGLGLRLIYFSYDVKMKEKGDIPEGYSVSREKKERFSLILESASTNQTSMYLCASSSTGAPLHFGNGTRLTVT.

The chain combines TRBV7-2 with TRBJ2-7; D perhaps matches TRBD1 (6 bases). Looked up from germline, CDR1 is SGHTA and CDR2 is FQGNSA. CDR3 length: 16 amino acids. Trimming took off 5 bases at V and 2 bases at J, with 19 bases between the two ends. CDR3 bases: TGTGCCAGCAGCCCTCGGCTAGCTGGGGGCCCCTACGAGCAGTACTTC. This gives the protein CASSPRLAGGPYEQYF.

This chain joins TRBV18 and TRBJ1-1; possible D gene TRBD1, 5 bases. V was trimmed by 2 bases and J by 1 base, leaving 8 bases between them. CDR3 length: 14 residues. Germline assignment: CDR1 KGHSH and CDR2 LQKENI. The CDR3 region has the DNA TGTGCCAGCTCACCAGCGCAGGGGAACACTGAAGCTTTCTTT. Translating it yields CASSPAQGNTEAFF.

J is TRBJ1-4 and V is TRBV4-3; TRBD1 might be the D (5 bases). Trimming pared 1 base from V and 2 bases from J, leaving 11 bases between. Germline CDR1 LGHNA, CDR2 YSLEER. The CDR3 loop spans 16 amino acids. CDR3 nucleotide sequence: TGCGCCAGCAGCCAAGCCCGTGGGGGGACTAATGAAAAACTGTTTTTT. The encoded protein is CASSQARGGTNEKLFF.

This clone has more than one count but fewer than ten. The rearrangement joins TRBV9 to TRBJ2-1; 8 bases line up with TRBD2. Germline CDR1 reads SGDLS; CDR2 reads YYNGEE. This CDR3 is built from 15 residues. V shed 0 bases, J shed 7 bases, and the junction held 6 bases outside the gene matches. CDR3 in DNA: TGTGCCAGCAGCGTAGCGGGGGGGACGATAAATGAGCAGTTCTTC. Translating it yields CASSVAGGTINEQFF.

The V gene is TRBV28, the J gene TRBJ1-5; possible D gene TRBD1, 5 bases. Trimming left V 6 bases short and J 0 bases short, with 12 bases between. Germline CDR1 is MDHEN and CDR2 is SYDVKM. This CDR3 comprises 15 residues. The CDR3 sequence is CASSQTGHSNQPQHF. The CDR3 nucleotides read TGTGCCAGCAGCCAAACAGGTCATAGCAATCAGCCCCAGCATTTT.

The rearrangement links TRBV5-3 to TRBJ2-3; 7 bases agree with TRBD2. Being an ORF, TRBV5-3 has a function that is uncertain. V shed 6 bases, J shed 1 base, and the junction held 8 bases outside the gene matches. The length of the CDR3 is 15 residues. Here the CDR3 reads CARNLAASGTDTQYF. The CDR3 DNA reads TGTGCCAGAAACCTAGCGGCATCTGGCACAGATACGCAGTATTTT.

This clone showed up just once. This sequence joins TRBV29-1 and TRBJ2-1, with 10 nucleotides matching TRBD2. With 6 bases clipped from V and 5 bases from J, the junction kept 7 bases outside the gene matches. CDR1 and CDR2 (germline): SQVTM, ANQGSEA. This CDR3 contains 14 residues. CDR3 residues: CSVNSGRPNNEQFF. CDR3 bases: TGCAGCGTCAATAGCGGGAGGCCAAACAATGAGCAGTTCTTC.

The chain has TRBV2 and TRBJ2-2; tentative D call: TRBD1 (5 bases). Trimming removed 8 bases at V and 6 bases at J, with 10 bases between. The CDR3 runs 12 residues. Germline loops: CDR1 SNHLY, CDR2 FYNNEI. CDR3 DNA: TGTGCCAGCCGCCAGGGCCCCGGGGAGCTGTTTTTT. This codes for CASRQGPGELFF.

V is TRBV7-9 and J is TRBJ2-5; maybe TRBD1 (6 bases). Germline V gives CDR1 SEHNR, CDR2 FQNEAQ (reference sequence). V dropped 5 bases and J dropped 4 bases, with 17 bases sitting between them. This CDR3 region has 15 residues. The CDR3 coding sequence is TGTGCCAGCAGCCCCCGAGGGGACATCGGAGAGACCCAGTACTTC. The encoded protein is CASSPRGDIGETQYF.

This clone was detected only a few times. The same CDR3 is also encoded by other DNA sequences in this sample. The chain employs TRBV5-1 and TRBJ1-2, with unresolved D. Trimming left V 0 bases short and J 0 bases short, with 6 bases between. CDR1 and CDR2 from the germline V gene are SGHRS and YFSETQ. CDR3 length: 14 amino acids. The CDR3 DNA reads as TGCGCCAGCAGCTTGGAAGGAGCTAACTATGGCTACACCTTC. Amino acid sequence: CASSLEGANYGYTF.

The V gene is TRBV24-1, the J gene TRBJ1-2, with D unclear. The CDR3 is 14 amino acids. Germline CDR1 is KGHDR and CDR2 is SFDVKD. Trimming took 1 base from V and 8 from J, leaving 13 bases between them. The CDR3, as DNA: TGTGCCACCAGTGATTTCTCCGGGGTAGGCGGCTACACCTTC. Protein sequence: CATSDFSGVGGYTF.

This chain connects TRBV5-4 to TRBJ2-5; D remains unclear. There are 15 residues in the CDR3. Germline V gene data show CDR1 as SGHNT and CDR2 as YYREEE (reference sequence). V was cut by 0 bases and J by 1 base, with 10 bases left in between. CDR3 DNA sequence: TGTGCCAGCAGCTTGGCCGGCGGATCCCAAGAGACCCAGTACTTC. This encodes CASSLAGGSQETQYF. Combining the CDR3 with reference TRBV5-4 and TRBJ2-5 gives the whole variable domain ETGVTQSPTHLIKTRGQQVTLRCSSQSGHNTVSWYQQALGQGPQFIFQYYREEENGRGNFPPRFSGLQFPNYSSELNVNALELDDSALYLCASSLAGGSQETQYFGPGTRLLVL.

The chain couples TRBV10-3 to TRBJ2-3; no reliable D call. The ends were cut back, 6 bases at V and 3 bases at J, with 10 bases in the middle. The V gene's germline CDR1 is ENHRY and CDR2 SYGVKD. This CDR3 is built from 13 residues. The CDR3 nucleotides read TGTGCCATCAGCCGGAGCCAGACAGATACGCAGTATTTT. This codes for CAISRSQTDTQYF.

The rearrangement links TRBV2 to TRBJ1-1, with D unclear. Trimming removed 2 bases at V and 0 bases at J, with 4 bases between. This CDR3 is built from 13 residues. Germline lookup yields CDR1 SNHLY and CDR2 FYNNEI. CDR3 DNA: TGTGCCAGCAGTGAACAGGTGAACACTGAAGCTTTCTTT. It translates to CASSEQVNTEAFF. Based on the CDR3 plus reference TRBV2 and TRBJ1-1, the full variable domain is EPEVTQTPSHQVTQMGQEVILRCVPISNHLYFYWYRQILGQKVEFLVSFYNNEISEKSEIFDDQFSVERPDGSNFTLKIRSTKLEDSAMYFCASSEQVNTEAFFGQGTRLTVV.

The genes are TRBV11-2 and TRBJ2-5, with D possibly matching TRBD2 (5 bases). The germline V gene has CDR1 SGHAT and CDR2 FQNNGV. The CDR3 is made up of 15 amino acids. V gave up 1 base and J gave up 1 base, with 10 bases separating them. The CDR3, as DNA: TGTGCCAGCAGCTTAGCTTCGGGAAGCCAAGAGACCCAGTACTTC. Translating gives CASSLASGSQETQYF.

V usage is TRBV28 and J usage is TRBJ1-2, with TRBD1 as a possible D gene (6 bases). CDR3 length: 15 residues. V shed 6 bases and J shed 8 bases, with 22 bases lying between them. The germline gives CDR1 MDHEN, CDR2 SYDVKM. CDR3 loop: CASSDSGHRDGGYTF. The CDR3 DNA reads as TGTGCCAGCAGCGATTCCGGTCACAGGGATGGAGGCTACACCTTC.

The chain links TRBV7-6 to TRBJ2-3; TRBD2 is a possible D gene (6 bases). CDR1 is SGHVS, CDR2 FNYEAQ, per germline. V lost 1 base and J lost 2, with 10 bases in between. The CDR3 runs 15 residues. The DNA for the CDR3 is TGTGCCAGCAGCTTAGTGGGGGGTGTCACAGATACGCAGTATTTT. It yields the protein CASSLVGGVTDTQYF.

The chain links TRBV6-2 or TRBV6-3 to TRBJ2-3; maybe TRBD2 (6 bases). V shed 6 bases and J shed 4 bases, with 23 bases lying between them. Germline V gene data show CDR1 as MNHEY and CDR2 as SVGEGT. This CDR3 is 17 amino acids long. This chain's CDR3 is CASSSGLVYPSSDTQYF. In DNA form, the CDR3 reads TGTGCCAGCAGCTCGGGACTTGTCTACCCGAGTTCAGATACGCAGTATTTT.